This TCR beta chain was observed in a study of T cell responses to AZD1222 COVID-19 vaccine. Points from the study as a whole: The repertoires were collected only after the peak T cell response. CD4 TCRs covered the whole spike, strongest at regions 160-218 and 743-854. The study identified only five to seven AZD1222 recipients as seropositive at baseline. Among spike-specific TCRs, nearly half reportedly target unmutated variant regions.

This clone was found a few times. Its specificity is unknown. This table comes from immunoSEQ multiplex PCR, and its TCRdb copy is limited to in-frame clones, with some not included. The sample holds about 130,000 clones; 75% to 90% are singletons and the top ten take roughly 1.5%. Germline lookup yields CDR1 WNHNN and CDR2 SYGVQD (reference sequence). V lost 10 bases to trimming and J lost 2 bases, with 23 bases between them. The CDR3 has 16 amino acids. The rearrangement links TRBV10-1 to TRBJ1-2, with D unclear. Sample: peripheral blood, taken on day 0 of AZD1222 vaccination. This receptor was taken from an adult in good health. CDR3 coding DNA: TGCGCCAACAAAGGAGAATGGCCGGCCCGAAACTATGGCTACACCTTC. This sequence encodes CANKGEWPARNYGYTF.